This TCR beta chain originates from a study of CD8+ T cells in alopecia areata. Sorted out of PBMCs were CD4+ T cells and CD8+ T cells. Comment on this clone: Its specificity is not known.

This CDR3 region has 14 residues. J was trimmed by 2 bases and V by 1 base; bases with no gene match: 2. CDR1 SQVTM and CDR2 ANQGSEA come from the germline V gene. Extraction and reverse transcription of RNA yielded cDNA as the sequencing template. Generated by immunoSEQ multiplex PCR, the TCRdb table keeps only in-frame clones and is missing some. This table holds 100,000 to 130,000 clones, 55% to 70% found once. General observations from the study: Lesional scalp displayed greater clonality than normal scalp, most notably in alopecia totalis/universalis.

This chain joins TRBV29-1 and TRBJ2-7, with TRBD1 identical over 10 bases. The sample was NKG2D-low CD8+ T cells sorted from blood. This receptor was taken from a human donor with alopecia areata. The CDR3 region has the DNA TGCAGCGTTGAAGCCGGGACAGGGGCCTACGAGCAGTACTTC. Translated, it gives CSVEAGTGAYEQYF.